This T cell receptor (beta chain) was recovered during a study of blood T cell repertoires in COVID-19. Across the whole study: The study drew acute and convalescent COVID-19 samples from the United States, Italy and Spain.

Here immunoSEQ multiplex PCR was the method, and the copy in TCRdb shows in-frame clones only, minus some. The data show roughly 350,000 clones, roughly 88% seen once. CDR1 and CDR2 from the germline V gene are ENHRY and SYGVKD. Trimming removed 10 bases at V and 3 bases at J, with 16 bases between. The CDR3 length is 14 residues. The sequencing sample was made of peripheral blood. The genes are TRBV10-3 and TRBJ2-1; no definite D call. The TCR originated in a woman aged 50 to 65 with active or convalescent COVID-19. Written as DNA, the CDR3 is TGTGCCACCGCTGTCGGTAAAGTCTACAATGAGCAGTTCTTC. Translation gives CATAVGKVYNEQFF.